This record concerns one T cell receptor (beta chain) sequence. Its specificity is unknown. These data come from a study of T-cell memory formation after mild COVID-19. Study findings and constraints: There was no confirmation that second-wave clones peaking on day 37 were SARS-CoV-2 specific. Chiefly within CM and EM were the contracting CD4+ clones; CD8+ ones were within EMRA.

Germline V gives CDR1 SGHRS, CDR2 YFSETQ. This CDR3 contains 17 residues. V was pared by 3 bases and J by 4 bases, with 11 bases of the junction left unmatched. Using its own MiXCR run on the 5' RACE reads, TCRdb lists one record per CDR3 protein. In the table there are more than 150,000 distinct CDR3 sequences, approximately 10% of which are singletons. This receptor was obtained from a man between 18 and 35 years old who had mild COVID-19 (a few samples of this study predate the infection). Cell type and time point are not known. V gene TRBV5-1 combines with J gene TRBJ2-2; 8 positions agree with TRBD2. Sequenced sample: PBMCs or a T cell subset sorted from them (not recorded which). Written as DNA, the CDR3 is TGCGCCAGCAGCTCCCCCTCGGGGGGGGGGGCCACCGGGGAGCTGTTTTTT. Its translation is CASSSPSGGGATGELFF.